This TCR beta chain derives from a study of radiation and T cells in renal cell carcinoma. The CDR3 spans 16 residues. In germline, CDR1 is MNHEY, CDR2 SMNVEV (reference sequence). With V trimmed by 2 bases and J by 4 bases, 10 bases remained unmatched. Documented time point: blood 4 weeks post-SBRT, at nephrectomy. Indicated treatment: 15 Gy SBRT to primary tumor, nephrectomy 4 weeks later. Produced via immunoSEQ multiplex PCR; TCRdb's table is partial and in-frame only. This sample yields around 94,000 clones, of which 85% are seen a single time; approximately 8.6% belongs to the top ten. The chain combines TRBV27 with TRBJ2-7, with 8 bases that match TRBD1. This clonotype was obtained from a man in his fifties or sixties with renal cell carcinoma. The sequencing used blood, collected from a patient whose treatment included radiotherapy and nephrectomy. Here the CDR3 reads CASSLRSAGGRYEQYF. CDR3 DNA: TGTGCCAGCAGTTTACGCTCCGCAGGGGGCAGGTACGAGCAGTACTTC.